The entry below describes one T cell receptor (beta chain). These data come from a study of blood T cell repertoires in COVID-19. In the study overall: Material from acute and convalescent COVID-19 was sourced from the United States, Italy and Spain. In each case, the material was cDNA or gDNA derived from T cells, B-cell-depleted T cells, or PBMCs.

Germline-derived CDR1 and CDR2 are GTSNPN and SVGIG (reference sequence). V shed 1 base and J shed 2 bases, with 8 bases lying between them. This CDR3 has 13 amino acids. Authors' methods: Amplification from reference gene primers served as the basis for estimated nucleated cell counts. Using immunoSEQ multiplex PCR, the repertoire was profiled, and TCRdb retains in-frame clones only, with some absent. V, J and clone size derive from that table, while D and trimming were established from the DNA sequence. The table shows approximately 20,000 clones, with 86% occurring only once. The origin of this receptor is a man in his forties or fifties with active COVID-19. The chain carries TRBV30 and TRBJ1-2; D gene uncertain. The sequenced sample was peripheral blood. The CDR3 DNA sequence: TGTGCCTGGAGTGACACAGAAAACTATGGCTACACCTTC. The encoded protein is CAWSDTENYGYTF.